The 21 T cell receptor beta chains given below trace back to one sample, sequenced in a study of control samples from healthy donors and cancer patients. Here immunoSEQ multiplex PCR was the method, and the copy in TCRdb shows in-frame clones only, minus some. There are 130,000 to 150,000 clones in the sample; 93% occur only once, and less than 6% lies in the top ten. The sample taken for sequencing was blood. Source of these receptors: a man aged 18 to 30 in good health.

The gene calls are TRBV4-1 and TRBJ2-2, with D hard to call. Deletions cut 4 bases from V and 1 base from J, with 10 bases between. The CDR3 has 15 residues. CDR1 MGHRA and CDR2 YSYEKL come from the germline V gene. The CDR3 region is CASSRPLGNTGELFF. CDR3 DNA: TGCGCCAGCAGCCGCCCTCTCGGGAACACCGGGGAGCTGTTTTTT.

The J gene is TRBJ1-2, the V gene TRBV27; no clear D gene. This CDR3 is built from 13 residues. CDR1 and CDR2 (germline): MNHEY, SMNVEV (reference sequence). V was cut by 5 bases and J by 8 bases, with 15 bases left in between. The CDR3, as DNA: TGTGCCAGCAGTCTAGGGATGTTGGGGGGCTACACCTTC. This gives the protein CASSLGMLGGYTF.

This sequence joins TRBV19 and TRBJ1-2; D is ambiguous. This CDR3 has 17 residues. Germline loops: CDR1 LNHDA, CDR2 SQIVND (reference sequence). V was shortened by 6 bases and J by 2 bases, with 22 bases between the two germline ends. The CDR3 region is CASRLPRSGNRNYGYTF. The CDR3 region has the DNA TGTGCCAGTAGACTACCACGCTCCGGGAATAGGAACTATGGCTACACCTTC. The full variable domain, completed using reference TRBV19 and TRBJ1-2, is DGGITQSPKYLFRKEGQNVTLSCEQNLNHDAMYWYRQDPGQGLRLIYYSQIVNDFQKGDIAEGYSVSREKKESFPLTVTSAQKNPTAFYLCASRLPRSGNRNYGYTFGSGTRLTVV.

The rearrangement joins TRBV25-1 to TRBJ1-4; D might be TRBD1 (6 bases). The germline CDR1 and CDR2 sequences are MGHDK and SYGVNS. Trimming removed 5 bases at V and 5 bases at J, with 12 bases between. CDR3 length: 14 amino acids. The DNA of the CDR3 is TGTGCCAGCAGTATGACAGGCCGCAATGAAAAACTGTTTTTT. This codes for CASSMTGRNEKLFF.

The gene calls are TRBV21-1 and TRBJ1-1. TRBV21-1 is classified as a pseudogene. The length of the CDR3 is 13 residues. The CDR3 DNA reads TGTGCCCTCTGTGGGGGGGACGGAACTGAAGCTTTCTTT. The encoded protein is CALCGGDGTEAFF.

The rearrangement uses TRBV7-8 and TRBJ2-7, with 7 bases matching TRBD1. Germline lookup yields CDR1 SGHVS and CDR2 FQNEAQ. There are 13 residues in the CDR3. With 5 bases clipped from V and 4 bases from J, the junction kept 5 bases outside the gene matches. CDR3 in amino acids: CASSRDRAYEQYF. The DNA of the CDR3 is TGTGCCAGCAGCCGCGACAGGGCGTACGAGCAGTACTTC.

The chain joins TRBV19 to TRBJ2-7, with 9 nucleotides matching TRBD1. V lost 9 bases, J lost 3 bases, and 3 bases stayed unmatched. CDR3 length equals 12 residues. CDR1 LNHDA and CDR2 SQIVND come from the germline V gene (reference sequence). CDR3 in DNA: TGTGCCAGCGGGACAGGGTTCTACGAGCAGTACTTC. Protein: CASGTGFYEQYF. Together with reference TRBV19 and TRBJ2-7, the CDR3 gives the full variable domain: DGGITQSPKYLFRKEGQNVTLSCEQNLNHDAMYWYRQDPGQGLRLIYYSQIVNDFQKGDIAEGYSVSREKKESFPLTVTSAQKNPTAFYLCASGTGFYEQYFGPGTRLTVT.

This clone was seen only a few times. The chain joins TRBV5-1 to TRBJ1-4, with D unclear. The V end was cut by 0 bases, the J end by 7 bases, with 13 bases between. CDR1 is SGHRS and CDR2 is YFSETQ in the germline V gene. CDR3 length: 15 residues. The CDR3, as DNA: TGCGCCAGCAGCTTGGATCCCATGTCCGGTGAAAAACTGTTTTTT. Translated: CASSLDPMSGEKLFF.

This rearrangement joins TRBV9 to TRBJ2-3, with no clear D. There are 13 residues in the CDR3. Germline V gives CDR1 SGDLS, CDR2 YYNGEE. Trimming shortened V by 6 bases and J by 2 bases, and 10 bases separated the two germline ends. CDR3 protein: CASTEYSTDTQYF. CDR3 sequence (DNA): TGTGCCAGCACCGAATACTCCACAGATACGCAGTATTTT.

The gene calls are TRBV18 and TRBJ2-7, with a tentative D call TRBD1 (5 bases). The CDR3 runs to 14 residues. Trimming pared 0 bases from V and 6 bases from J, leaving 12 bases between. The germline V gene encodes CDR1 KGHSH and CDR2 LQKENI. The CDR3 nucleotides read TGTGCCAGCTCACCACCGTTCAGGGAAAGCGAGCAGTACTTC. Translated: CASSPPFRESEQYF.

The chain is built from TRBV3-1 (or the pseudogene TRBV3-2) and TRBJ2-5; 9 positions match TRBD2. After removal of 3 bases from V and 1 base from J, the junction contained 3 bases not matched to a gene. CDR3 length: 15 residues. Germline V gives CDR1 LGHDT, CDR2 YNNKEL (reference sequence). The CDR3 loop reads CASSQTSGLQETQYF. The CDR3 DNA reads as TGTGCCAGCAGCCAGACTAGCGGCCTCCAAGAGACCCAGTACTTC.

This chain links TRBV7-2 with TRBJ1-2, with TRBD1 as a possible D gene (6 bases). Germline assignment: CDR1 SGHTA and CDR2 FQGNSA. CDR3 length: 15 amino acids. V lost 5 bases and J 3 bases, leaving 16 bases between the germline ends. CDR3 sequence reads: CASSRTGTEHYGYTF. The CDR3 DNA reads TGTGCCAGCAGCCGTACAGGGACCGAACACTATGGCTACACCTTC.

The chain uses TRBV5-1 and TRBJ2-1; D unclear. The V end was cut by 2 bases, the J end by 7 bases, with 7 bases between. CDR3 length equals 12 residues. Germline lookup yields CDR1 SGHRS and CDR2 YFSETQ. This CDR3 reads CASSFVGNEQFF. CDR3 in DNA: TGCGCCAGCAGCTTTGTGGGGAATGAGCAGTTCTTC.

This clone was recorded once. The CDR3 spells CASSFKANHEQYF. CDR3 nucleotides: TGTGCCAGCAGTTTTAAGGCAAATCACGAGCAGTACTTC. The rearrangement joins TRBV28 to TRBJ2-7, with D hard to call. Germline CDR1 MDHEN, CDR2 SYDVKM. This CDR3 is built from 13 residues. Trimming took 3 bases from V and 5 from J, leaving 11 bases between them.

This clone came up once. This sequence joins TRBV20-1 and TRBJ1-2, with D unresolved. CDR1 is DFQATT and CDR2 is SNEGSKA in the germline V gene (reference sequence). The CDR3 contains 14 residues. The V end lost 3 bases, the J end lost 8 bases, and 19 bases lay between the germline ends. CDR3 bases: TGCAGTGCTAGTACTCAGTTAACAACGCGCGGCTACACCTTC. It encodes CSASTQLTTRGYTF.

The rearrangement joins TRBV4-1 to TRBJ2-2; D tentatively fits TRBD1 or TRBD2 (5 bases each). CDR1 MGHRA and CDR2 YSYEKL come from the germline V gene. The CDR3 is made up of 16 amino acids. The V gene lost 4 bases and the J gene lost 0 bases, with 12 bases spanning the gap. Written as DNA, the CDR3 is TGCGCCAGCAGCCCGGGACCAGAAACGAACACCGGGGAGCTGTTTTTT. Translation: CASSPGPETNTGELFF.

The CDR3 sequence is CASSFGESGNTIYF. The CDR3 DNA reads TGTGCCAGCAGCTTTGGAGAGTCTGGAAACACCATATATTTT. The V gene is TRBV11-3, the J gene TRBJ1-3; D remains unclear. The V end lost 3 bases, the J end lost 1 base, and 7 bases lay between the germline ends. The germline V gene encodes CDR1 SGHNT and CDR2 YENEEA. The CDR3 has 14 residues.

This chain uses TRBV7-2 with TRBJ2-1, with D perhaps TRBD1 (5 bases). The CDR3 runs to 13 residues. Trimming shortened V by 3 bases and J by 6 bases, and 9 bases separated the two germline ends. Germline loops: CDR1 SGHTA, CDR2 FQGNSA. The CDR3 loop is CASSFDSFNEQFF. The DNA of the CDR3 is TGTGCCAGCAGCTTCGACAGCTTCAATGAGCAGTTCTTC.

This clone was detected only once. The chain recombines TRBV19 with TRBJ2-7; the match to TRBD2 covers 8 bases. CDR3 length: 13 residues. Germline V lookup: CDR1 LNHDA, CDR2 SQIVND (reference sequence). The V gene end was trimmed by 4 bases and the J gene end by 6 bases; junction bases not matched to a gene: 5. CDR3 nucleotides: TGTGCCAGTAGTAAGGGCGGGAGGAGCGAGCAGTACTTC. This sequence encodes CASSKGGRSEQYF. Based on the CDR3 plus reference TRBV19 and TRBJ2-7, the full variable domain is DGGITQSPKYLFRKEGQNVTLSCEQNLNHDAMYWYRQDPGQGLRLIYYSQIVNDFQKGDIAEGYSVSREKKESFPLTVTSAQKNPTAFYLCASSKGGRSEQYFGPGTRLTVT.

The chain combines TRBV19 with TRBJ2-1, with 10 bases identical to TRBD2. The CDR3 covers 13 residues. The germline gives CDR1 LNHDA, CDR2 SQIVND (reference sequence). V was clipped by 6 bases and J by 10 bases; unmatched bases: 6. Here the CDR3 DNA reads TGTGCCAGTAGCCAGACTAGCGGGCTAGAGCAGTTCTTC. Its protein is CASSQTSGLEQFF. The whole variable domain, filled in from reference TRBV19 and TRBJ2-1, reads DGGITQSPKYLFRKEGQNVTLSCEQNLNHDAMYWYRQDPGQGLRLIYYSQIVNDFQKGDIAEGYSVSREKKESFPLTVTSAQKNPTAFYLCASSQTSGLEQFFGPGTRLTVL.

The chain recombines TRBV9 with TRBJ2-4; TRBD1 or TRBD2 may be the D gene (5 bases each). The V end was cut by 4 bases, the J end by 7 bases, with 12 bases between. CDR3 length equals 13 residues. Germline CDR1 is SGDLS and CDR2 is YYNGEE. CDR3 residues: CASSYRDENIQYF. CDR3 coding DNA: TGTGCCAGCAGCTATAGGGACGAGAACATTCAGTACTTC.